These T cell receptor beta chains were read from a single sample in a study of T cells after yellow fever vaccination. TCRdb recomputed calls from the 5' RACE reads with MiXCR, one row per CDR3 protein. Seen here are 70,000 to 80,000 distinct CDR3 sequences, 7.3% observed once, and the top ten hold roughly 30%. Material: CD8+ T cells sorted from PBMCs, obtained around 10 days after the first yellow fever vaccination. The source of these receptors is a man aged 18-30 years who received the YFV17D yellow fever vaccine. Both conserved end residues are trimmed from each CDR3.

J gene | V gene | CDR3 length | CDR3 protein
TRBJ1-2 | TRBV7-9 | 13 | ASSRVRGTNYGYT
TRBJ2-6 | TRBV7-9 | 14 | ASSFNRPSGANVLT
TRBJ1-1 | TRBV6-5 | 14 | ASSLPDGGAHTEAF
TRBJ2-1 | TRBV4-3 | 15 | ASSQENYQTFYNEQF
TRBJ2-5 | TRBV6-5 | 12 | ASSYRGFQETQY
TRBJ2-5 | TRBV24-1 | 13 | ATSDLGQGGETQY
TRBJ1-5 | TRBV12-3/TRBV12-4 | 11 | ASSLLSQGPQH
TRBJ2-2 | TRBV7-3 | 13 | ASSPVGQGAGELF
TRBJ2-2 | TRBV24-1 | 11 | ATQGTLTGELF
TRBJ2-1 | TRBV27 | 12 | ASSRGGVYNEQF
TRBJ2-3 | TRBV4-2 | 16 | ASSQDVVGLGIQDTQY
TRBJ2-1 | TRBV10-3 | 13 | AISDLQGSGDEQF
TRBJ2-1 | TRBV10-2 | 14 | ASRAYAGQGHNEQF
TRBJ2-7 | TRBV29-1 | 12 | SVEKKGESYEQY
TRBJ2-7 | TRBV27 | 13 | ASGITSLGAYEQY
TRBJ2-1 | TRBV7-9 | 10 | ASSFEYNEQF
TRBJ1-2 | TRBV15 | 14 | ATSGARPDRGYGYT
TRBJ1-5 | TRBV7-9 | 14 | ASSSSRQGGNQPQH
TRBJ1-1 | TRBV6-4 | 16 | ASSVSGGIRGRNTEAF
TRBJ1-1 | TRBV7-2 | 12 | ASSRGRYIDEAF
TRBJ1-1 | TRBV5-1 | 13 | ASSFNPGDHTEAF
TRBJ1-2 | TRBV4-1 | 16 | ASSQEPVKGGYYYGYT
TRBJ2-1 | TRBV4-1 | 13 | ASSLRQGAWDEQF
TRBJ2-2 | TRBV6-5 | 14 | ASSSQGWANTGELF
TRBJ2-1 | TRBV10-3 | 12 | AISTFGGVAEQF
TRBJ2-1 | TRBV10-2 | 16 | ASSAQGPPWGLGNEQF
TRBJ2-3 | TRBV19 | 12 | ASSSTGGANTQY
TRBJ2-3 | TRBV20-1 | 13 | SASYGRSSTDTQY
TRBJ2-4 | TRBV9 | 16 | ASSPTPPYTGGKNIQY
TRBJ2-2 | TRBV29-1 | 13 | SVVGTSGGDGELF
TRBJ1-1 | TRBV6-2/TRBV6-3 | 11 | ATSTGPNTEAF
TRBJ2-2 | TRBV7-2 | 12 | ASPIRGLTGELF
TRBJ2-7 | TRBV21-1 | 13 | ASSKGDRSSYEQY
TRBJ2-1 | TRBV7-7 | 14 | ASSLALGGPNNEQF
TRBJ2-2 | TRBV7-6 | 12 | ASSSAGETGELF
TRBJ2-7 | TRBV6-1 | 11 | AAAPSFTYEQY
TRBJ1-5 | TRBV7-2 | 10 | ASSLDGQPQH
TRBJ2-1 | TRBV13 | 15 | ASSLVAGEPSYNEQF
TRBJ2-3 | TRBV28 | 13 | ASREEGLNTDTQY
TRBJ2-7 | TRBV10-3 | 14 | AIVGTVETGSYEQY
TRBJ1-4 | TRBV6-2/TRBV6-3 | 18 | ASSYSTGDSPFYIEEKLF
TRBJ2-1 | TRBV11-2 | 13 | ASSLQSGGYNEQF
TRBJ2-1 | TRBV15 | 13 | ATSRDLGGGNEQF
TRBJ1-4 | TRBV12-3/TRBV12-4 | 11 | ASRGEGSEKLF
TRBJ2-5 | TRBV3-1 | 13 | ASRQTSDGQETQY
TRBJ1-4 | TRBV12-3/TRBV12-4 | 13 | ASSFRGQGNEKLF
TRBJ2-7 | TRBV7-9 | 11 | ASTPRDTYEQY